The clone carrying this T cell receptor (beta chain) has only a few counts. The data derive from a study of blood T cell repertoires in COVID-19. Germline CDR1 reads SEHNR; CDR2 reads FQNEAQ (reference sequence). This CDR3 spans 13 amino acids. V was pared by 5 bases and J by 2 bases, with 9 bases between. Data came from immunoSEQ multiplex PCR; TCRdb stores just in-frame clones and leaves some out. Altogether about 410,000 clones are present, 90% being singletons, with the ten largest covering around 0.6%. Material: PBMCs or T cells enriched from blood (not recorded which). This clonotype was obtained from a man aged 18-30 years who had recovered from COVID-19. This sequence joins TRBV7-9 and TRBJ1-1; D unclear. In DNA form, the CDR3 reads TGTGCCAGCAGCCTTGCGGAAAACACTGAAGCTTTCTTT. Translated, it gives CASSLAENTEAFF. Variable domain in full (rest from reference TRBV7-9 and TRBJ1-1): DTGVSQNPRHKITKRGQNVTFRCDPISEHNRLYWYRQTLGQGPEFLTYFQNEAQLEKSRLLSDRFSAERPKGSFSTLEIQRTEQGDSAMYLCASSLAENTEAFFGQGTRLTVV.